This T cell receptor (beta chain) originates from a study of cytomegalovirus exposure and HLA in healthy donors. Whole-study findings and limits: Rare TCR sequences dominated, though some public TCRs recurred in many donors. The tendency of first-cohort TCR clusters to co-occur in the 90 to 150 validation repertoires was the finding of a later analysis. In vitro work confirmed that three CMV-associated chains recognize CMV antigens. Altogether, 150 to 200 TCR beta chains were recorded as cytomegalovirus-associated.

This CDR3 contains 14 residues. In germline, CDR1 is LNHNV, CDR2 YYDKDF (reference sequence). The germline V and J ends were trimmed by 7 bases and 7 bases, with 17 bases remaining between them. To note about this clone: Its antigen is still unknown.

Profiled with immunoSEQ multiplex PCR; TCRdb holds only in-frame clones, not every one. This sample has approximately 81,000 clones, with about 92% found just once. Sequenced: PBMCs. The chain has TRBV15 and TRBJ2-1, with TRBD1 as a possible D gene (5 bases). This receptor was taken from a man aged 18 to 29 in good health and CMV-seronegative. The CDR3 nucleotides are TGTGCCACCACCAACAGGCAGGGTAGGAATGAGCAGTTCTTC. Residues: CATTNRQGRNEQFF.